This T cell receptor (beta chain) came from a study of T cell repertoires in cytomegalovirus infection. Across the study: Carrying CMV and the relevant HLA type showed in public TCR beta signatures. Study findings and constraints: Cumulative public TCR beta family frequency identified CMV carriers with the relevant HLA.

Germline V gives CDR1 LNHDA, CDR2 SQIVND (reference sequence). The germline V and J ends were trimmed by 11 bases and 6 bases, with 16 bases remaining between them. The CDR3 is 12 residues long. TCRdb redid the calling of the reads with MiXCR, one entry per CDR3 protein. The sample has some 800,000 distinct CDR3 sequences, just under 30% seen once; the top ten hold about an eighth. This clonotype was recorded a few times. Antigen: not known. This receptor was obtained from a human donor in good health (CMV status not recorded). Some clones in this sample may be carry-over from other donors' samples. The chain links TRBV19 to TRBJ1-2, with D possibly TRBD1 on 5 matching bases. This specimen consisted of cultured CD8+ T cells from PBMCs, obtained from culture after CMV antigen stimulation. CDR3 protein: CASLRGTHGYTF. CDR3 in DNA: TGTGCCTCCCTGAGGGGAACGCATGGCTACACCTTC.